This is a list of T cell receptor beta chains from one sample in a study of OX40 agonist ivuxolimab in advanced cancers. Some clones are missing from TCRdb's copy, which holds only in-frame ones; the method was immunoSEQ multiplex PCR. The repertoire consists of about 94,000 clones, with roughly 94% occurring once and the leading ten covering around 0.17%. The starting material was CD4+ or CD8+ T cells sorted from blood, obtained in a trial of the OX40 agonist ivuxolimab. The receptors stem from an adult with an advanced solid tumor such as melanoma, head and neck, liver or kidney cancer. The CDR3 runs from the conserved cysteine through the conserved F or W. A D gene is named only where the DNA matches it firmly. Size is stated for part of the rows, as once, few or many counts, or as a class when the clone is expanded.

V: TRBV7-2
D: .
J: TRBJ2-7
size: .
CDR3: CASSKNPGLTYEQYF
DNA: TGTGCCAGCAGCAAAAACCCGGGGCTTACCTACGAGCAGTACTTC

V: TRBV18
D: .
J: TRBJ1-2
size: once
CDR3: CASSRGTGQGPYGGYTF
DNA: TGTGCCAGCTCCCGCGGGACGGGGCAGGGGCCATATGGTGGCTACACCTTC

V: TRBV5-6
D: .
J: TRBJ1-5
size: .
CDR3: CASSLAGRGGGNQPQHF
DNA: TGTGCCAGCAGCTTGGCCGGCAGGGGAGGTGGCAATCAGCCCCAGCATTTT

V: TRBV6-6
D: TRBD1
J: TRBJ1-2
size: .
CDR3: CASSYGQVNYGYTF
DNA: TGTGCCAGCAGCTATGGACAGGTTAACTATGGCTACACCTTC

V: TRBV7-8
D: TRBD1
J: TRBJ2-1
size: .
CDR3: CASSSVTGFNEQFF
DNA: TGTGCCAGCAGCTCGGTGACAGGGTTCAATGAGCAGTTCTTC

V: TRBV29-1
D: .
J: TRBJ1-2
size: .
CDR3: CSVDERSYGYTF
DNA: TGCAGCGTTGACGAGCGGAGCTATGGCTACACCTTC

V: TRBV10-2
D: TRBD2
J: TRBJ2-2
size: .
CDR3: CASSERTSGGVNTGELFF
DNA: TGCGCCAGCAGTGAACGGACTAGCGGGGGGGTGAACACCGGGGAGCTGTTTTTT

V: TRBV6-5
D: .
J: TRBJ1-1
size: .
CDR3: CASMWKGSMNTEAFF
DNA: TGTGCCAGCATGTGGAAAGGGTCGATGAACACTGAAGCTTTCTTT

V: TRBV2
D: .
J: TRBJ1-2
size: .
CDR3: CASKADPLYGYTF
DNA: TGTGCCAGCAAGGCCGATCCCCTCTATGGCTACACCTTC

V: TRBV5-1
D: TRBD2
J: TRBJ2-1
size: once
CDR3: CASSPWRREGYNEQFF
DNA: TGCGCCAGCAGCCCCTGGAGGCGGGAGGGATACAATGAGCAGTTCTTC

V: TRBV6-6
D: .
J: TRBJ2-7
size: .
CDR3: CASSYVGATYEQYF
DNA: TGTGCCAGCAGTTACGTCGGGGCCACCTACGAGCAGTACTTC

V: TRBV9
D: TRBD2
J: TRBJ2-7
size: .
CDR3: CASSVGGGVNEQYF
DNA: TGTGCCAGCAGCGTAGGCGGGGGAGTCAACGAGCAGTACTTC

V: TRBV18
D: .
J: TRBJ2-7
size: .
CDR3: CASSPSSRPYEQYF
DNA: TGTGCCAGCTCACCCTCTAGTCGGCCCTACGAGCAGTACTTC

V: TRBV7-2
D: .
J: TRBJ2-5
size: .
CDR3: CASTPQGEGETQYF
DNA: TGTGCCAGCACCCCACAGGGGGAGGGAGAGACCCAGTACTTC

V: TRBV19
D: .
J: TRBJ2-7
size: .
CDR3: CASSVGLAYEQYF
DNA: TGTGCCAGTAGTGTGGGACTTGCCTACGAGCAGTACTTC

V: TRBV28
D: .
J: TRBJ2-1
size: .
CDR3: CASSTGLQEQFF
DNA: TGTGCCAGCAGTACGGGACTCCAAGAGCAGTTCTTC

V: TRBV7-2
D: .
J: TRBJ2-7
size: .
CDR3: CASSIGPNYEQYF
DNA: TGTGCCAGCAGCATAGGTCCAAACTACGAGCAGTACTTC

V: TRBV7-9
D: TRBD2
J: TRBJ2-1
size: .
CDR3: CASSKTSGAYNEQFF
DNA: TGTGCCAGCAGCAAGACTAGCGGAGCCTACAATGAGCAGTTCTTC

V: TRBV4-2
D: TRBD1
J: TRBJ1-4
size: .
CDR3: CASSQAPVGTGGEKLFF
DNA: TGTGCCAGCAGCCAAGCCCCAGTTGGGACAGGGGGCGAAAAACTGTTTTTT

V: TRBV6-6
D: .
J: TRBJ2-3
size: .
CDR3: CASSGVGGRTDTQYF
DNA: TGTGCCAGCAGCGGCGTGGGGGGCCGCACAGATACGCAGTATTTT

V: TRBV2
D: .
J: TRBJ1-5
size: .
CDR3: CASSPNNQPQHF
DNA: TGTGCCAGCAGTCCTAATAATCAGCCCCAGCATTTT

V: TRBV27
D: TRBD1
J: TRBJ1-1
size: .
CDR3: CASSPWTGRVNTEAFF
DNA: TGTGCCAGCAGTCCTTGGACAGGGAGGGTGAACACTGAAGCTTTCTTT

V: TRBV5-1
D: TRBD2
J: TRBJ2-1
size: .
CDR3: CASSLGTSGGSSYNEQFF
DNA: TGCGCCAGCAGCCTTGGGACTAGCGGAGGGAGCTCCTACAATGAGCAGTTCTTC

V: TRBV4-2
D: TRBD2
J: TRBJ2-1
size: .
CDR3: CASSQGAVGGSYNEQFF
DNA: TGTGCCAGCAGCCAGGGTGCGGTGGGAGGGTCCTACAATGAGCAGTTCTTC

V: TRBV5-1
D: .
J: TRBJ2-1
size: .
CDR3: CASSLGPSSYNEQFF
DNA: TGCGCCAGCAGCTTGGGACCAAGCTCCTACAATGAGCAGTTCTTC

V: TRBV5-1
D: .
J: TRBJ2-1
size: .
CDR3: CASSFRVSRRSLYNEQFF
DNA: TGCGCCAGCAGCTTTCGGGTCAGTAGACGGTCCCTTTACAATGAGCAGTTCTTC

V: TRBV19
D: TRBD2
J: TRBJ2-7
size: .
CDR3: CASGRGGTSERYEQYF
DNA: TGTGCCAGCGGCCGGGGGGGGACTAGCGAGAGGTACGAGCAGTACTTC

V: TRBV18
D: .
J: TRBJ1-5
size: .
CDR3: CASSPLLGGDQPQHF
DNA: TGTGCCAGCTCACCTCTATTGGGGGGCGATCAGCCCCAGCATTTT

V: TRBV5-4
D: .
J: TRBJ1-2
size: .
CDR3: CASRTTRYSTNYGYTF
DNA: TGTGCCAGCAGGACTACCCGGTACAGTACTAACTATGGCTACACCTTC

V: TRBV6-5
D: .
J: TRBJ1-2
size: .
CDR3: CASTKPGGYGYTF
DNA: TGTGCCAGCACCAAACCCGGGGGCTATGGCTACACCTTC

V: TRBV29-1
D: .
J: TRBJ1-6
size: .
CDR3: CSVRIAYNSPLHF
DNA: TGCAGCGTTAGGATAGCCTATAATTCACCCCTCCACTTT

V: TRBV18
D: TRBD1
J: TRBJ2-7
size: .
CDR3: CASSPWDRGYEQYF
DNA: TGTGCCAGCTCACCTTGGGACAGGGGGTACGAGCAGTACTTC

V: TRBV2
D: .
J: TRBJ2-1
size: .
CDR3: CASKRGGGTVDEQFF
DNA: TGTGCCAGCAAAAGGGGGGGCGGGACGGTCGATGAGCAGTTCTTC

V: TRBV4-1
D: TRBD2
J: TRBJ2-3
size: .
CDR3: CASSHGNSGPSTDTQYF
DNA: TGCGCCAGCAGCCACGGGAATAGCGGGCCTAGCACAGATACGCAGTATTTT

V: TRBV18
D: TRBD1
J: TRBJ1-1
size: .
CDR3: CASSGGQVNTEAFF
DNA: TGTGCCAGCTCCGGGGGACAGGTTAACACTGAAGCTTTCTTT

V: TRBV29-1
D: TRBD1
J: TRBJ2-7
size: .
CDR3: CSGAGQGSEQYF
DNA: TGCAGCGGGGCGGGACAGGGAAGCGAGCAGTACTTC

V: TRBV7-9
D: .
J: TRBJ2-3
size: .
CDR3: CASNLMNLDTQYF
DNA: TGTGCCAGCAACCTCATGAACTTAGATACGCAGTATTTT

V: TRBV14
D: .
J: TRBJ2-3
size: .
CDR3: CASSQEVSVGGRQDTQYF
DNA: TGTGCCAGCAGCCAAGAAGTTAGTGTCGGGGGGCGGCAAGATACGCAGTATTTT

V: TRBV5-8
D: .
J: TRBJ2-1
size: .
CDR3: CASSPGVQRYNEQFF
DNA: TGTGCCAGCAGCCCTGGAGTACAAAGATACAATGAGCAGTTCTTC

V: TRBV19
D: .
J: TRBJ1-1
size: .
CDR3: CASRGTSLNTEAFF
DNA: TGTGCCAGTAGGGGGACAAGTTTGAACACTGAAGCTTTCTTT

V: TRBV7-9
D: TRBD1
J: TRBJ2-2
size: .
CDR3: CASSLTGGGNTGELFF
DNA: TGTGCCAGCAGCCTAACAGGGGGAGGGAACACCGGGGAGCTGTTTTTT

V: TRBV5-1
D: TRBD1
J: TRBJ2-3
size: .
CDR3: CASSSQGSPDTQYF
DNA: TGCGCCAGCAGCTCACAGGGGAGCCCAGATACGCAGTATTTT

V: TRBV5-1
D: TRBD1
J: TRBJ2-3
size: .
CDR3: CASSFTGVDTQYF
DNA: TGCGCCAGCAGCTTTACAGGGGTGGATACGCAGTATTTT

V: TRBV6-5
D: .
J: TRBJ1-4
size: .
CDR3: CASSKQPTNEKLFF
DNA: TGTGCCAGCAGTAAACAGCCAACTAATGAAAAACTGTTTTTT

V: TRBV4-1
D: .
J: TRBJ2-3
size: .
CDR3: CASSQEGLSAQYF
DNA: TGCGCCAGCAGCCAAGAAGGGCTAAGTGCGCAGTATTTT